These 9 T cell receptor beta chains share one sample of origin, sequenced in a study of blood T cell repertoires in COVID-19. The protocol was immunoSEQ multiplex PCR, while the TCRdb copy is restricted to in-frame clones and leaves out a portion. The sample carries about 250,000 clones, roughly 83% recorded once. Sequencing was carried out using peripheral blood. The receptors originated from a man of 80 years or more with acute or convalescent COVID-19.

V and J are TRBV5-1 and TRBJ2-7, with D possibly TRBD1 on 5 matching bases. With 0 bases removed from V and 7 bases from J, the gap between germline ends came to 11 bases. CDR3 length: 13 amino acids. Looked up from germline, CDR1 is SGHRS and CDR2 is YFSETQ. CDR3 DNA sequence: TGCGCCAGCAGCTTGGCTAGGGGATGGGAGCAGTACTTC. Translation gives CASSLARGWEQYF.

This clone was counted ten times or more. The chain carries TRBV5-8 and TRBJ1-5, with D perhaps TRBD1 (5 bases). Germline CDR1 SGHTS, CDR2 YDEGEE. V was pared by 4 bases and J by 8 bases, with 22 bases between. The CDR3 sequence is 16 residues long. DNA of the CDR3: TGTGCCAGCAGCCCCAAGGGAGGGGCCAAGCAAAAGCCCCAGCATTTT. Translation: CASSPKGGAKQKPQHF.

The chain combines TRBV27 with TRBJ2-3, with 7 bases lining up with TRBD1. Unmatched junction bases numbered 6, after V lost 3 bases and J lost 6 bases. The CDR3 has 14 residues. CDR1 and CDR2 (germline): MNHEY, SMNVEV (reference sequence). The CDR3 DNA reads TGTGCCAGCAGTTTTCGACAGGGAAGGGATACGCAGTATTTT. Encoded protein: CASSFRQGRDTQYF.

This chain joins TRBV5-1 and TRBJ1-4; D might be TRBD1 (5 bases). The CDR3 extends over 12 amino acids. Germline V gives CDR1 SGHRS, CDR2 YFSETQ. V shed 4 bases and J shed 5 bases, with 6 bases lying between them. The CDR3 region is CASSPGNEKLFF. For the CDR3, the DNA is TGCGCCAGCAGCCCAGGGAATGAAAAACTGTTTTTT.

This sequence joins TRBV5-4 and TRBJ1-3, with a possible D match to TRBD1 (5 bases). This CDR3 has 14 residues. The germline V and J ends were trimmed by 1 base and 2 bases, with 7 bases remaining between them. Per the germline V gene, CDR1 is SGHNT and CDR2 is YYREEE (reference sequence). As DNA, the CDR3 is TGTGCCAGCAGCTTGACAGGTCCTGGAAACACCATATATTTT. It specifies CASSLTGPGNTIYF.

The chain joins TRBV7-3 to TRBJ2-4; 9 bases agree with TRBD1. The CDR3 sequence is 15 residues long. J gave up 6 bases and V 3 bases, and 6 bases lay outside the gene matches. Germline CDR1 is SGHTA and CDR2 is FQGTGA. The DNA of the CDR3 is TGTGCCAGCAGCTTGGGCGGGACAGGGAGAAACATTCAGTACTTC. Its translation: CASSLGGTGRNIQYF.

This CDR3 is CASSIYGTEAFF. The CDR3 DNA reads as TGTGCCAGTAGTATCTATGGCACTGAAGCTTTCTTT. V is TRBV19 and J is TRBJ1-1; D gene ambiguous. The CDR3 is 12 amino acids. Per the germline V gene, CDR1 is LNHDA and CDR2 is SQIVND (reference sequence). Deletions cut 3 bases from V and 4 bases from J, with 6 bases between.

This chain links TRBV6-2 or TRBV6-3 with TRBJ2-7, with a possible D match to TRBD1 (6 bases). The germline gives CDR1 MNHEY, CDR2 SVGEGT. Trimming removed 2 bases from V and 3 bases from J, with 11 bases in between. The CDR3 sequence is 14 residues long. The CDR3 bases are TGTGCCAGCAGTTACACAGGGAACCACTACGAGCAGTACTTC. Protein product: CASSYTGNHYEQYF.

The chain employs TRBV7-3 and TRBJ1-2, with 9 nucleotides matching TRBD1. Germline values: CDR1 SGHTA, CDR2 FQGTGA. The CDR3 has 14 residues. J was trimmed by 7 bases and V by 5 bases; bases with no gene match: 8. The CDR3 nucleotides read TGTGCCAGCAGCCCCGGCGGGACAGGGCGTGGCTACACCTTC. Amino acids: CASSPGGTGRGYTF.